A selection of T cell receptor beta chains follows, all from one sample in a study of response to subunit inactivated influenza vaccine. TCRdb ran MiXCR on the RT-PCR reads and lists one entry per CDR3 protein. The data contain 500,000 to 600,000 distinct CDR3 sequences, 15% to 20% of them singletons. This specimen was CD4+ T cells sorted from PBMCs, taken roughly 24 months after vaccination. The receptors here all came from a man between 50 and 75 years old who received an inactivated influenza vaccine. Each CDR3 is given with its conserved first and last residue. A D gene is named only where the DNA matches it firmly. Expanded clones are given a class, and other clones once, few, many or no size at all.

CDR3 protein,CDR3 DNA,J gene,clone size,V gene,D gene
CASSTRTSGRYYEQYF,TGTGCCAGCAGCACACGGACTAGCGGGAGGTATTACGAGCAGTACTTC,TRBJ2-7,few,TRBV7-2,TRBD2
CASRRDRAGELFF,TGTGCCAGCAGGAGAGACAGGGCCGGGGAGCTGTTTTTT,TRBJ2-2,few,TRBV12-3/TRBV12-4,TRBD1
CAISESDQEAFF,TGTGCCATCAGTGAGTCGGATCAGGAGGCTTTCTTT,TRBJ1-1,few,TRBV10-3,.
CASSSSFAQYF,TGTGCCAGCAGCTCTTCGTTCGCGCAGTACTTC,TRBJ2-7,few,TRBV28,.
CASSLEGQGNQPQHF,TGCGCCAGCAGCTTGGAGGGGCAGGGTAATCAGCCCCAGCATTTT,TRBJ1-5,.,TRBV5-1,.
CSARDNGEKNSPLHF,TGCAGTGCTAGAGATAATGGGGAGAAGAATTCACCCCTCCACTTT,TRBJ1-6,.,TRBV20-1,.
CASSPRQATVPDTQYF,TGTGCCAGCAGCCCCCGACAGGCAACCGTTCCAGATACGCAGTATTTT,TRBJ2-3,few,TRBV7-9,.
CASSLSGGGGDTQYF,TGTGCCAGCAGCCTAAGCGGGGGGGGCGGTGATACGCAGTATTTT,TRBJ2-3,.,TRBV7-2,TRBD2
CASSLVYGTGEETQYF,TGTGCCAGCAGCTTAGTTTACGGGACAGGGGAAGAGACCCAGTACTTC,TRBJ2-5,.,TRBV7-2,TRBD1
CASSFIAGGRTDTQYF,TGTGCCAGCAGTTTTATAGCGGGAGGGCGCACAGATACGCAGTATTTT,TRBJ2-3,few,TRBV6-5,TRBD2
CASSFQEGSWETQYF,TGTGCCAGCAGTTTCCAGGAGGGCAGTTGGGAGACCCAGTACTTC,TRBJ2-5,few,TRBV6-5,.
CASSPRSTPNEQFF,TGTGCCAGCAGCCCCCGATCGACACCGAATGAGCAGTTCTTC,TRBJ2-1,few,TRBV9,.
CASSYSQGNGYTF,TGTGCCAGCAGTTACTCACAGGGAAATGGCTACACCTTC,TRBJ1-2,few,TRBV6-5,.
CASSFRGATDTQYF,TGTGCCAGCAGTTTTCGGGGAGCCACAGATACGCAGTATTTT,TRBJ2-3,few,TRBV12-3/TRBV12-4,.
CASRTGHFMNTEAFF,TGTGCCAGCAGGACAGGGCACTTCATGAACACTGAAGCTTTCTTT,TRBJ1-1,few,TRBV28,TRBD1
CASSQVPVAKNIQYF,TGTGCCAGCAGCCAAGTTCCAGTAGCCAAAAACATTCAGTACTTC,TRBJ2-4,few,TRBV4-2,.